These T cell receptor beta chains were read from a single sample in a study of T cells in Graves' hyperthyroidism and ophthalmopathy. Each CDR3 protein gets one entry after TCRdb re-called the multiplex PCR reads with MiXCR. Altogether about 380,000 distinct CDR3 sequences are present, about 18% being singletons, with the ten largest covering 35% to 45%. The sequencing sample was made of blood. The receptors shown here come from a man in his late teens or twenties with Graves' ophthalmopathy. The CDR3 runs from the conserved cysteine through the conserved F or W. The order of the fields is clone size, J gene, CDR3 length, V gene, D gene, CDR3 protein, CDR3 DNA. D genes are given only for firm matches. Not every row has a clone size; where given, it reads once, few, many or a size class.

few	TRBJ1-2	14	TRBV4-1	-	CASSQGVRLSGYTF	TGCGCCAGCAGCCAAGGGGTCAGGCTCTCTGGCTACACCTTC
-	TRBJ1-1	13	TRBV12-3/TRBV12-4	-	CASSARSNTEAFF	TGTGCCAGCAGTGCCCGCTCGAACACTGAAGCTTTCTTT
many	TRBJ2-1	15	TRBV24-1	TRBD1	CATSITGDSYNEQFF	TGTGCCACCAGTATAACAGGGGACTCCTACAATGAGCAGTTCTTC
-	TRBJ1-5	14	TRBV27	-	CASRGLYSNQPQHF	TGTGCCAGCAGAGGATTGTATAGCAATCAGCCCCAGCATTTT
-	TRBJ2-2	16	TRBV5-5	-	CASSLFRIPNTGELFF	TGTGCCAGCAGCTTGTTTCGGATCCCGAACACCGGGGAGCTGTTTTTT
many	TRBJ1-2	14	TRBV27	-	CASSQPGTDYGYTF	TGTGCCAGCAGTCAACCCGGGACGGACTATGGCTACACCTTC
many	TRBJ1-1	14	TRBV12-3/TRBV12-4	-	CASTLGGPDTEAFF	TGTGCCAGCACCTTGGGGGGGCCGGACACTGAAGCTTTCTTT
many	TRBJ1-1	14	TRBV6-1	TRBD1	CASSVGTANTEAFF	TGTGCCAGCAGCGTCGGGACAGCGAACACTGAAGCTTTCTTT
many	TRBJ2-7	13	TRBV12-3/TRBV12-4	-	CASSLPVTGEQYF	TGTGCCAGCAGTTTACCCGTGACGGGCGAGCAGTACTTC
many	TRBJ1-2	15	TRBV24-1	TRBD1	CATSDGQGALGGYTF	TGTGCCACCAGTGACGGACAGGGGGCACTGGGTGGCTACACCTTC
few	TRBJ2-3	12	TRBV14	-	CASSQAANTQYF	TGTGCCAGCAGCCAAGCAGCTAATACGCAGTATTTT
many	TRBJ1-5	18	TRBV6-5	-	CASSYSSRRNYSNQPQHF	TGTGCCAGCAGTTACTCCAGTCGGAGAAATTATAGCAATCAGCCCCAGCATTTT
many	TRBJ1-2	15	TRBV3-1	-	CASSPSRTHNYGYTF	TGTGCCAGCAGCCCCAGCCGGACACACAACTATGGCTACACCTTC
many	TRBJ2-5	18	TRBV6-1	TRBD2	CASSALEGLAGGMETQYF	TGTGCCAGCAGTGCCCTCGAGGGACTAGCGGGGGGGATGGAGACCCAGTACTTC
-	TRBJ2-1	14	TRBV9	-	CASSGDNSYNEQFF	TGTGCCAGCAGCGGGGACAACTCCTACAATGAGCAGTTCTTC
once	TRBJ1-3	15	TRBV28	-	CASSFSPGSGNTIYF	TGTGCCAGCAGTTTCTCCCCAGGCTCTGGAAACACCATATATTTT
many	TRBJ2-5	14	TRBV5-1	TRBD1	CASSSGTAGETQYF	TGCGCCAGCAGCTCCGGGACAGCTGGAGAGACCCAGTACTTC
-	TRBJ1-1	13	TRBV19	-	CASSIVNGHEAFF	TGTGCCAGTAGTATAGTTAACGGACATGAAGCTTTCTTT
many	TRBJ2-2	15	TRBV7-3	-	CASSSRDGPTGELFF	TGTGCCAGCAGCTCCCGGGACGGTCCCACCGGGGAGCTGTTTTTT